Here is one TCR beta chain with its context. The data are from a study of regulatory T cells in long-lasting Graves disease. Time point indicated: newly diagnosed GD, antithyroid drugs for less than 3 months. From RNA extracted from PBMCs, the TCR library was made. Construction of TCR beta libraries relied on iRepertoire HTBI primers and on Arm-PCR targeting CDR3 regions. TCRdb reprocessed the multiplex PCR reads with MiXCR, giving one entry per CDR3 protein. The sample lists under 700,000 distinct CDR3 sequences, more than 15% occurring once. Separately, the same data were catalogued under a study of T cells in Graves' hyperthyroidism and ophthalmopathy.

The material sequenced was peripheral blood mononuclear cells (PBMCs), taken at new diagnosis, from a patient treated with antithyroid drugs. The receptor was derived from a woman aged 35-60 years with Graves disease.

The CDR3 loop reads CASTDNQGLNTEAFF. For the CDR3, the DNA is TGTGCCAGTACCGATAATCAGGGGCTGAACACTGAAGCTTTCTTT. The rearrangement uses TRBV19 and TRBJ1-1; D may be TRBD1 (6 bases). This CDR3 is built from 15 residues. V lost 7 bases to trimming and J lost 0 bases, with 15 bases between them. Germline CDR1 and CDR2: LNHDA and SQIVND (reference sequence).